The next 17 T cell receptor beta chains were all read from a single sample in a study of T-cell memory formation after mild COVID-19. TCRdb re-derived calls from the 5' RACE reads in MiXCR, one entry per CDR3 protein. Of 250,000 to 400,000 distinct CDR3 sequences detected, approximately 15% appear once; the ten largest clones hold around a fifth. Sequencing was carried out using PBMCs or a T cell subset sorted from them (not recorded which). The origin of the receptors is a man aged 18 to 29 who had mild COVID-19 (a few samples of this study predate the infection). Cell type and time point are not known.

This clonotype has a handful of counts. V usage is TRBV6-5 and J usage is TRBJ2-2, with D possibly being TRBD1 (6 bases). This CDR3 region has 18 residues. Germline values: CDR1 MNHEY, CDR2 SVGAGI. Trimming stripped 0 bases from V and 5 bases from J, with 19 bases between. CDR3 loop: CASSYSIILGARTGELFF. For the CDR3, the DNA is TGTGCCAGCAGTTACTCGATAATTCTGGGGGCGAGGACCGGGGAGCTGTTTTTT.

In this sample, this clonotype turned up a few times. The chain joins TRBV7-2 to TRBJ1-1; no clear D gene. The germline V gene encodes CDR1 SGHTA and CDR2 FQGNSA. Trimming cost V 5 bases and J 1 base, with 5 bases left between them. The CDR3 totals 12 residues. This CDR3 reads CASSRWNTEAFF. The CDR3 DNA follows: TGTGCCAGCAGCCGATGGAACACTGAAGCTTTCTTT.

This clonotype was picked up a small number of times. The chain has TRBV7-6 and TRBJ2-3; D is perhaps TRBD1 or TRBD2 (5 bases each). Trimming took off 1 base at V and 1 base at J, with 12 bases between the two ends. The CDR3 has 16 amino acids. Germline CDR1 and CDR2: SGHVS and FNYEAQ. CDR3 in DNA: TGTGCCAGCAGCTTAGAGGGCCAGGGAGGCACAGATACGCAGTATTTT. It translates to CASSLEGQGGTDTQYF.

The chain has TRBV3-1 and TRBJ2-6; TRBD1 matches 7 bases. Trimming cost V 5 bases and J 0 bases; bases outside gene matches: 13. This CDR3 is built from 19 residues. Germline values: CDR1 LGHDT, CDR2 YNNKEL (reference sequence). As DNA, the CDR3 is TGTGCCAGCAGCGACTTCCTGAGGACAGGCCGCTCTGGGGCCAACGTCCTGACTTTC. Its translation: CASSDFLRTGRSGANVLTF.

In this sample, this clonotype turned up many times. The genes are TRBV7-2 and TRBJ2-7, with D perhaps given as TRBD1 or TRBD2 (5 bases each). V was shortened by 4 bases and J by 0 bases, with 10 bases between the two germline ends. The germline gives CDR1 SGHTA, CDR2 FQGNSA. There are 14 residues in the CDR3. CDR3 coding DNA: TGTGCCAGCAGCTCCCGGGACGGCTCCTACGAGCAGTACGTC. Its protein product is CASSSRDGSYEQYV.

This clonotype was seen a few times. The chain recombines TRBV10-3 with TRBJ1-2, with 8 nucleotides matching TRBD1. V lost 2 bases, J lost 8 bases, and 10 bases stayed unmatched. Germline-derived CDR1 and CDR2 are ENHRY and SYGVKD. This CDR3 has 15 residues. The CDR3: CAISEGLGQGQGYTF. The CDR3 coding sequence is TGTGCCATCAGTGAGGGACTTGGACAGGGACAAGGCTACACCTTC.

Only a few counts were recorded for this clonotype. The CDR3 coding sequence is TGCAGCGTTGTCCTCTCTGGGGCCAACGTCCTGACTTTC. Protein sequence: CSVVLSGANVLTF. J is TRBJ2-6 and V is TRBV29-1; D unresolved. The CDR3 contains 13 residues. Germline CDR1 and CDR2: SQVTM and ANQGSEA. V was clipped by 4 bases and J by 0 bases, with 4 bases between them.

Remarks on this clonotype: The germline gene is not matched at one end of the junction; a read error may be the cause. The chain links TRBV5-1 to TRBJ1-4; TRBD1 is a possible D gene (6 bases). The CDR3 sequence is 14 residues long. Germline loops: CDR1 SGHRS, CDR2 YFSETQ. The CDR3 here is CASRIGDTNEKLFF. The CDR3 DNA follows: TGCGCCAGCAGAATTGGGGACACTAATGAAAAACTTTTTTTT.

This clonotype was picked up a small number of times. V usage is TRBV5-4 and J usage is TRBJ1-1, with unresolved D. CDR3 length: 11 residues. CDR1 is SGHNT and CDR2 is YYREEE in the germline V gene (reference sequence). V lost 0 bases and J 12 bases, leaving 9 bases between the germline ends. The CDR3 is CASSLAGWTFF. The CDR3 nucleotides are TGTGCCAGCAGCTTGGCGGGGTGGACTTTCTTT.

This clonotype was counted ten times or more. The chain is built from TRBV12-3 or TRBV12-4 and TRBJ1-2; D gene uncertain. CDR3 size: 12 residues. With 0 bases removed from V and 1 base from J, the gap between germline ends came to 0 bases. As DNA, the CDR3 is TGTGCCAGCAGTTTAGCTAACTATGGCTACACCTTC. Amino acids: CASSLANYGYTF.

This clonotype was seen a few times. The genes are TRBV7-2 and TRBJ1-5; 8 nucleotides align to TRBD1. Germline CDR1 SGHTA, CDR2 FQGNSA. CDR3 size: 14 residues. V was clipped by 4 bases and J by 15 bases; unmatched bases: 14. The DNA of the CDR3 is TGTGCCAGCAGCTCTGACGGGACAGGCCTCCAAGGGCATTTT. Translating it yields CASSSDGTGLQGHF.

This clonotype was seen a handful of times. The chain has TRBV12-3 or TRBV12-4 and TRBJ2-5, with TRBD1 matching over 8 bases. This CDR3 is 15 amino acids long. The J segment lost 4 bases and the V segment lost 6 bases, leaving 10 bases of the junction unmatched. CDR3 bases: TGTGCCAGCAGCTACCAGACAGGGGCTACAGAGACCCAGTACTTC. It is translated as CASSYQTGATETQYF.

This clonotype was picked up a small number of times. CDR3 residues: CSARAGMVPDTQYF. In DNA form, the CDR3 reads TGCAGTGCTAGAGCGGGGATGGTTCCAGATACGCAGTATTTT. This sequence joins TRBV20-1 and TRBJ2-3; D perhaps matches TRBD2 (5 bases). Per the germline V gene, CDR1 is DFQATT and CDR2 is SNEGSKA (reference sequence). Between the trimmed V and J ends, which lost 1 base and 4 bases, there was a span of 12 bases. CDR3 length: 14 amino acids.

This clonotype was seen ten or more times. The rearrangement links TRBV11-2 to TRBJ2-2, with 13 bases fitting TRBD2. This CDR3 is built from 15 residues. Germline-derived CDR1 and CDR2 are SGHAT and FQNNGV. V gave up 5 bases and J gave up 5 bases; unmatched junction bases: 2. The CDR3 DNA reads as TGTGCCAGCAGCCCGACTAGCGGGGGGACCGGGGAGCTGTTTTTT. Its translation: CASSPTSGGTGELFF.

Only a few counts were recorded for this clonotype. The chain combines TRBV6-2 or TRBV6-3 with TRBJ2-1; D remains unclear. Trimming stripped 3 bases from V and 0 bases from J, with 9 bases between. The CDR3 has 15 residues. Germline CDR1 is MNHEY and CDR2 is SVGEGT. CDR3 protein: CASSYRQYSYNEQFF. The CDR3 nucleotides read TGTGCCAGCAGTTATCGGCAGTACTCCTACAATGAGCAGTTCTTC.

This clonotype was seen a few times. V usage is TRBV7-3 and J usage is TRBJ2-1; D may match TRBD1 or TRBD2 (5 bases each). Germline V gives CDR1 SGHTA, CDR2 FQGTGA. This CDR3 spans 16 amino acids. Trimming shortened V by 5 bases and J by 0 bases, and 14 bases separated the two germline ends. In nucleotides, the CDR3 is TGTGCCAGCAGCAAAAGAGGGACCAACTCCTACAATGAGCAGTTCTTC. Its protein product is CASSKRGTNSYNEQFF.

V is TRBV6-1 and J is TRBJ2-3, with 9 bases matching TRBD1. This CDR3 is 15 amino acids long. The V gene's germline CDR1 is MNHNS and CDR2 SASEGT. V lost 3 bases to trimming and J lost 3 bases; unmatched junction nucleotides: 4. CDR3 nucleotides: TGTGCCAGCAGTGACCGGGACAGGGATACAGATACGCAGTATTTT. This sequence encodes CASSDRDRDTDTQYF.